One sample yielded the 14 T cell receptor beta chains listed below, sequenced in a study of blood T cell repertoires in COVID-19 (dated by TCRdb to between 2020 and 2021). The library was obtained by the immunoSEQ multiplex PCR assay. This is the immuneACCESS table as TCRdb keeps it, with only in-frame sequences that have V and J called. A part of the clones is gone; compared with another copy, unresolved V genes explain less than half, and the rest is unexplained. A total of about 210,000 clones appear in this sample, around nine tenths of them only once. Clones ranked in the top ten supply roughly 1.5% of the sample. Material: peripheral blood. These receptors were obtained from a man between 18 and 29 years old with active or convalescent COVID-19.

The chain recombines TRBV28 with TRBJ1-2; 7 nucleotides match TRBD1. Germline V gives CDR1 MDHEN, CDR2 SYDVKM. V dropped 3 bases and J dropped 7; count of bases not matched to a gene: 11. There are 15 residues in the CDR3. CDR3 nucleotide sequence: TGTGCCAGCAGTTTGGGGGACAGAGTAATAAGTGGCTACACCTTC. It specifies CASSLGDRVISGYTF.

This clone was counted between two and nine times. The V call is TRBV7-8, the J call TRBJ1-5, with D possibly being TRBD1 (5 bases). Trimming cost V 1 base and J 5 bases, with 15 bases left between them. CDR1 and CDR2 from the germline V gene are SGHVS and FQNEAQ. CDR3 length equals 16 residues. The CDR3 loop reads CASSLDPGPGDQPQHF. CDR3 nucleotide sequence: TGTGCCAGCAGCTTAGATCCAGGCCCGGGGGATCAGCCCCAGCATTTT.

The chain uses TRBV2 and TRBJ1-1; D may be TRBD1 (6 bases). CDR3 length equals 11 residues. V lost 6 bases to trimming and J lost 7 bases, with 9 bases between them. Per the germline V gene, CDR1 is SNHLY and CDR2 is FYNNEI. The CDR3 DNA is TGTGCCAGCAGGCAGGGGATTGAAGCTTTCTTT. Its protein is CASRQGIEAFF.

The chain links TRBV5-1 to TRBJ2-1; 9 nucleotides line up with TRBD1. The CDR3 consists of 14 residues. The V segment lost 4 bases and the J segment 3 bases; nucleotides outside the gene matches: 2. Germline CDR1 reads SGHRS; CDR2 reads YFSETQ. CDR3 sequence reads: CASSAGQGYNEQFF. CDR3 nucleotides: TGCGCCAGCAGCGCGGGACAGGGCTACAATGAGCAGTTCTTC.

J is TRBJ1-5 and V is TRBV6-5; the D gene is possibly TRBD1 (6 bases). Germline lookup yields CDR1 MNHEY and CDR2 SVGAGI. The CDR3 runs to 14 residues. V lost 6 bases and J 5 bases, leaving 14 bases between the germline ends. CDR3 region: CASSYNRVDQPQHF. CDR3 DNA: TGTGCCAGCAGCTATAACAGGGTCGATCAGCCCCAGCATTTT.

The V and J genes are TRBV30 and TRBJ2-2; TRBD2 aligns across 9 bases. There are 14 residues in the CDR3. The V gene end was trimmed by 8 bases and the J gene end by 3 bases; junction bases not matched to a gene: 7. Germline lookup yields CDR1 GTSNPN and CDR2 SVGIG (reference sequence). CDR3 loop: CAAKGLADTGELFF. The DNA of the CDR3 is TGTGCCGCGAAGGGACTAGCTGACACCGGGGAGCTGTTTTTT.

V usage is TRBV10-3 and J usage is TRBJ2-7; TRBD2 agrees at 9 bases. The CDR3 extends over 13 amino acids. V was pared by 10 bases and J by 2 bases, with 6 bases of the junction left unmatched. The germline V gene encodes CDR1 ENHRY and CDR2 SYGVKD. The CDR3 loop reads CATRTSVAYEQYF. For the CDR3, the DNA is TGTGCCACGCGGACTAGCGTAGCCTACGAGCAGTACTTC.

J is TRBJ2-5 and V is TRBV7-6; D is ambiguous. This CDR3 comprises 15 residues. The ends were cut back, 2 bases at V and 5 bases at J, with 15 bases in the middle. In germline, CDR1 is SGHVS, CDR2 FNYEAQ. Here the CDR3 reads CASSLRWAPVETQYF. Written as DNA, the CDR3 is TGTGCCAGCAGCTTAAGGTGGGCACCTGTGGAGACCCAGTACTTC.

The chain combines TRBV10-2 with TRBJ2-5; possible D gene TRBD2, 5 bases. Trimming removed 7 bases at V and 3 bases at J, with 6 bases between. The CDR3 runs to 11 residues. CDR1 and CDR2 from the germline V gene are WSHSY and SAAADI. This CDR3 reads CASTREETQYF. The CDR3 coding sequence is TGCGCCAGCACGAGGGAAGAGACCCAGTACTTC.

The rearrangement uses TRBV4-3 and TRBJ1-5; D perhaps matches TRBD1 (5 bases). With 3 bases removed from V and 1 base from J, the gap between germline ends came to 10 bases. The CDR3 runs to 15 residues. Germline loops: CDR1 LGHNA, CDR2 YSLEER. The CDR3 loop is CASSHSSGSNQPQHF. The CDR3 bases are TGCGCCAGCAGCCACTCTTCAGGGAGCAATCAGCCCCAGCATTTT.

The chain couples TRBV18 to TRBJ2-5; 7 nucleotides agree with TRBD1. The junction had 6 bases not matched to a gene; V was cut back by 6 bases and J by 2 bases. The CDR3 runs 14 residues. The germline gives CDR1 KGHSH, CDR2 LQKENI. The CDR3 sequence is CASSGTVHQETQYF. The CDR3 nucleotides read TGTGCCAGCTCCGGGACAGTGCATCAAGAGACCCAGTACTTC.

The CDR3 sequence is CASIATRGQSNTEAFF. CDR3 bases: TGTGCCAGCATCGCCACCCGGGGACAGAGTAACACTGAAGCTTTCTTT. The chain has TRBV27 and TRBJ1-1; 7 bases match TRBD1. This CDR3 spans 16 amino acids. The trim removed 7 bases at V and 2 bases at J, leaving 13 bases unmatched. CDR1 and CDR2 from the germline V gene are MNHEY and SMNVEV (reference sequence).

The chain carries TRBV10-1 and TRBJ2-7, with 11 bases matching TRBD1. CDR3 length: 15 residues. V lost 0 bases and J lost 3; bases outside the gene matches: 1. From germline, CDR1 is WNHNN and CDR2 SYGVQD (reference sequence). Here the CDR3 DNA reads TGCGCCAGCAGTGAGTCCGGGACAGGGGGCTACGAGCAGTACTTC. It yields the protein CASSESGTGGYEQYF.

This chain connects TRBV3-1 (or the pseudogene TRBV3-2) to TRBJ1-5; TRBD1 aligns across 7 bases. This CDR3 region has 16 residues. Losses at the gene ends were 4 bases for V and 2 bases for J; bases not matched to a gene: 8. Germline V gene sequence: CDR1 LGHDT, CDR2 YNNKEL (reference sequence). This chain's CDR3 is CASSLSDRRGNQPQHF. DNA of the CDR3: TGTGCCAGCAGCCTCTCGGACAGGAGAGGCAATCAGCCCCAGCATTTT.